Shown below are 19 T cell receptor beta chains from a single sample sequenced in a study of blood T cell repertoires in COVID-19. Using immunoSEQ multiplex PCR, the repertoire was profiled, and TCRdb retains in-frame clones only, with some absent. The sample shows more than 70,000 clones, 70% to 90% of them seen only once. Sequencing used peripheral blood. The receptors derive from a man aged 60 to 69 with acute or convalescent COVID-19.

The gene calls are TRBV19 and TRBJ1-1, with 8 bases lining up with TRBD1. Looked up from germline, CDR1 is LNHDA and CDR2 is SQIVND (reference sequence). The V gene end was trimmed by 6 bases and the J gene end by 1 base; junction bases not matched to a gene: 10. The CDR3 extends over 16 amino acids. CDR3 sequence: CASRTSRDRQNTEAFF. The CDR3 nucleotides are TGTGCCAGTAGAACAAGCCGGGACAGGCAGAACACTGAAGCTTTCTTT.

The chain links TRBV28 to TRBJ1-2, with D hard to call. Trimming shortened V by 1 base and J by 6 bases, and 18 bases separated the two germline ends. Germline assignment: CDR1 MDHEN and CDR2 SYDVKM. The CDR3 spans 16 residues. The CDR3 DNA reads TGTGCCAGCAGTTTATACGTATCGGGGAAATGGAATGGCTACACCTTC. Protein: CASSLYVSGKWNGYTF.

The V gene is TRBV3-1 (or the pseudogene TRBV3-2), the J gene TRBJ2-5; 8 nucleotides align to TRBD2. With V trimmed by 1 base and J by 4 bases, 2 bases remained unmatched. The CDR3 has 14 amino acids. Germline lookup yields CDR1 LGHDT and CDR2 YNNKEL (reference sequence). The CDR3 nucleotides read TGTGCCAGCAGCCAAGCCGGGGGGGGAGAGACCCAGTACTTC. This encodes CASSQAGGGETQYF.

This chain uses TRBV7-9 with TRBJ1-4, with D possibly TRBD1 on 5 matching bases. The length of the CDR3 is 14 residues. Germline-derived CDR1 and CDR2 are SEHNR and FQNEAQ (reference sequence). V was pared by 2 bases and J by 8 bases, with 12 bases between. The CDR3 nucleotides read TGTGCCAGCAGCTTATCAATGGGGGGAGAAAAACTGTTTTTT. As protein: CASSLSMGGEKLFF.

The chain has TRBV7-6 and TRBJ1-1, with D unclear. CDR1 and CDR2 from the germline V gene are SGHVS and FNYEAQ. The CDR3 covers 13 residues. V gave up 5 bases and J gave up 1 base, with 8 bases separating them. This chain's CDR3 is CASSRDPNTEAFF. The CDR3 region has the DNA TGTGCCAGCAGCAGAGATCCGAACACTGAAGCTTTCTTT.

The chain combines TRBV9 with TRBJ2-2; D remains unclear. In germline, CDR1 is SGDLS, CDR2 YYNGEE. The CDR3 runs 16 residues. V lost 4 bases to trimming and J lost 1 base, with 14 bases between them. The CDR3 sequence is CASSLKSVVNTGELFF. In DNA, the CDR3 is TGTGCCAGCAGCTTAAAGAGCGTTGTGAACACCGGGGAGCTGTTTTTT.

The CDR3 spells CASSQGDRNTEAFF. The CDR3, as DNA: TGTGCCAGCAGTCAAGGTGACAGGAACACTGAAGCTTTCTTT. The chain recombines TRBV27 with TRBJ1-1; D might be TRBD1 (5 bases). Germline CDR1 is MNHEY and CDR2 is SMNVEV (reference sequence). The CDR3 consists of 14 residues. Trimming removed 5 bases from V and 1 base from J, with 11 bases in between.

The chain has TRBV19 and TRBJ2-3; 7 bases map to TRBD2. The CDR3 length is 13 residues. V dropped 7 bases and J dropped 6; count of bases not matched to a gene: 7. Germline CDR1 is LNHDA and CDR2 is SQIVND (reference sequence). CDR3 DNA sequence: TGTGCCAGTAATCCGGGAGGTACTGATACGCAGTATTTT. Translating it yields CASNPGGTDTQYF.

This clone has a handful of counts. The chain is built from TRBV2 and TRBJ2-3, with 12 bases aligning to TRBD2. Germline CDR1 reads SNHLY; CDR2 reads FYNNEI. The junction had 2 bases not matched to a gene; V was cut back by 8 bases and J by 2 bases. The CDR3 has 14 residues. CDR3 nucleotides: TGTGCCAGCGGGACTAGCGGGCCCACAGATACGCAGTATTTT. Protein product: CASGTSGPTDTQYF.

The chain employs TRBV30 and TRBJ1-1; 8 nucleotides match TRBD1. The CDR3 totals 15 residues. The germline V gene has CDR1 GTSNPN and CDR2 SVGIG (reference sequence). The ends lost 2 bases at V and 1 base at J; junction bases unmatched: 6. As DNA, the CDR3 is TGTGCCTGGAGTAAACGCAGGGGGCAGAACACTGAAGCTTTCTTT. Encoded protein: CAWSKRRGQNTEAFF.

The table lists this clone with a few counts. The CDR3 nucleotides are TGTGCCAGTAGTCGGAACCCCCAGGGGGCGCTTGGCTACACCTTC. It yields the protein CASSRNPQGALGYTF. The chain recombines TRBV19 with TRBJ1-2; 8 bases align to TRBD1. The length of the CDR3 is 15 residues. In germline, CDR1 is LNHDA, CDR2 SQIVND (reference sequence). V was clipped by 5 bases and J by 7 bases; unmatched bases: 12.

The chain links TRBV20-1 to TRBJ2-5, with a weak D call TRBD2 (7 bases). CDR1 is DFQATT, CDR2 SNEGSKA, per germline (reference sequence). This CDR3 is 13 amino acids long. Trimming took off 3 bases at V and 6 bases at J, with 14 bases between the two ends. CDR3 nucleotide sequence: TGCAGTGCTAGTCGGGGGGCCGGGAAGACCCAGTACTTC. It encodes CSASRGAGKTQYF.

The rearrangement uses TRBV2 and TRBJ1-1, with D maybe TRBD1 (6 bases). CDR3 length equals 14 residues. Between the trimmed V and J ends, which lost 4 bases and 0 bases, there was a span of 9 bases. Germline V gives CDR1 SNHLY, CDR2 FYNNEI. CDR3 in amino acids: CASSGTAMNTEAFF. The CDR3 region has the DNA TGTGCCAGCAGTGGGACAGCCATGAACACTGAAGCTTTCTTT. Together with reference TRBV2 and TRBJ1-1, the CDR3 gives the full variable domain: EPEVTQTPSHQVTQMGQEVILRCVPISNHLYFYWYRQILGQKVEFLVSFYNNEISEKSEIFDDQFSVERPDGSNFTLKIRSTKLEDSAMYFCASSGTAMNTEAFFGQGTRLTVV.

This clone occurred once. This chain connects TRBV5-4 to TRBJ2-7; possibly TRBD2 for D (5 bases). V lost 0 bases and J lost 3, with 16 bases in between. Per the germline V gene, CDR1 is SGHNT and CDR2 is YYREEE (reference sequence). The CDR3 covers 16 residues. The CDR3 DNA reads as TGTGCCAGCAGCTTGGATATAGGGCGGGTTAACTACGAGCAGTACTTC. Protein product: CASSLDIGRVNYEQYF.

The rearrangement joins TRBV5-1 to TRBJ2-6; TRBD2 matches at 7 bases. This CDR3 has 19 amino acids. Germline V gene data show CDR1 as SGHRS and CDR2 as YFSETQ. V was pared by 0 bases and J by 2 bases, with 11 bases of the junction left unmatched. The CDR3 loop reads CASSLDLGGVLTGANVLTF. The CDR3 DNA sequence: TGCGCCAGCAGCTTGGATTTGGGAGGGGTTCTTACTGGGGCCAACGTCCTGACTTTC.

The J gene is TRBJ1-5, the V gene TRBV2; D might be TRBD1 (5 bases). V lost 1 base to trimming and J lost 7 bases, with 17 bases between them. Per the germline V gene, CDR1 is SNHLY and CDR2 is FYNNEI. The CDR3 runs to 16 residues. The CDR3 here is CASSEVGLGGRQPQHF. CDR3 in DNA: TGTGCCAGCAGTGAAGTGGGTTTGGGGGGGAGACAGCCCCAGCATTTT.

The genes are TRBV7-2 and TRBJ1-2; TRBD1 is a possible D gene (5 bases). The CDR3 loop spans 15 amino acids. Looked up from germline, CDR1 is SGHTA and CDR2 is FQGNSA. Deletions cut 4 bases from V and 8 bases from J, with 20 bases between. CDR3 sequence: CASSSDLLGLVGYTF. CDR3 DNA sequence: TGTGCCAGCAGCTCGGACCTTTTGGGGCTCGTCGGCTACACCTTC.

The chain has TRBV3-1 (or the pseudogene TRBV3-2) and TRBJ2-1, with 10 bases identical to TRBD2. From germline, CDR1 is LGHDT and CDR2 YNNKEL (reference sequence). Trimming at V came to 1 base and at J to 6 bases, leaving 3 bases not matched to a gene. The CDR3 has 15 amino acids. CDR3 sequence reads: CASSQGASGGNEQFF. The CDR3 nucleotides are TGTGCCAGCAGCCAAGGGGCTAGCGGGGGCAATGAGCAGTTCTTC.

The J gene is TRBJ1-5, the V gene TRBV19, with D possibly TRBD1 on 6 matching bases. V lost 3 bases to trimming and J lost 5 bases, with 14 bases between them. The CDR3 sequence is 15 residues long. CDR1 is LNHDA and CDR2 is SQIVND in the germline V gene (reference sequence). The CDR3 loop reads CASSMPGQWYQPQHF. The CDR3, as DNA: TGTGCCAGTAGTATGCCCGGACAGTGGTATCAGCCCCAGCATTTT.